The T cell receptor (beta chain) under discussion was sequenced for a study of beta chain features in type 1 diabetes. Cell sorting via CD45RO/CCR7/CD25/CD127/CD95/CD27 was performed to obtain CD4+ naive, central memory, regulatory and stem cell-like memory cells. Purity of each sorted population was above 98%. After removal of 2 bases from V and 12 bases from J, the junction contained 4 bases not matched to a gene. The CDR3 extends over 11 amino acids. Germline V gene lookup returns CDR1 MDHEN and CDR2 SYDVKM. Overall study results and limits: Cells that show high TCR expression could be over-represented by cDNA sequencing. Among all four CD4+ subsets, Type 1 diabetes patients had TCRB CDR3s that were moderately but significantly shorter.

This clone was seen only a few times. Its antigen remains unidentified. TCRB transcripts that were expressed got sequenced, as all of the isolated RNA had been reverse transcribed. Clones were read by immunoSEQ multiplex PCR, and TCRdb kept only the in-frame ones, dropping some. Here the sample spans 330,000 or so clones, around an eighth being singletons. The receptor's source is a woman aged 18-30 years with type 1 diabetes. Sequencing input: naive CD4+ T cells from blood. The chain joins TRBV28 to TRBJ2-7; 7 nucleotides line up with TRBD1. The CDR3 is CASSLDRERYF. The CDR3 DNA follows: TGTGCCAGCAGTTTAGACAGGGAGAGGTACTTC.